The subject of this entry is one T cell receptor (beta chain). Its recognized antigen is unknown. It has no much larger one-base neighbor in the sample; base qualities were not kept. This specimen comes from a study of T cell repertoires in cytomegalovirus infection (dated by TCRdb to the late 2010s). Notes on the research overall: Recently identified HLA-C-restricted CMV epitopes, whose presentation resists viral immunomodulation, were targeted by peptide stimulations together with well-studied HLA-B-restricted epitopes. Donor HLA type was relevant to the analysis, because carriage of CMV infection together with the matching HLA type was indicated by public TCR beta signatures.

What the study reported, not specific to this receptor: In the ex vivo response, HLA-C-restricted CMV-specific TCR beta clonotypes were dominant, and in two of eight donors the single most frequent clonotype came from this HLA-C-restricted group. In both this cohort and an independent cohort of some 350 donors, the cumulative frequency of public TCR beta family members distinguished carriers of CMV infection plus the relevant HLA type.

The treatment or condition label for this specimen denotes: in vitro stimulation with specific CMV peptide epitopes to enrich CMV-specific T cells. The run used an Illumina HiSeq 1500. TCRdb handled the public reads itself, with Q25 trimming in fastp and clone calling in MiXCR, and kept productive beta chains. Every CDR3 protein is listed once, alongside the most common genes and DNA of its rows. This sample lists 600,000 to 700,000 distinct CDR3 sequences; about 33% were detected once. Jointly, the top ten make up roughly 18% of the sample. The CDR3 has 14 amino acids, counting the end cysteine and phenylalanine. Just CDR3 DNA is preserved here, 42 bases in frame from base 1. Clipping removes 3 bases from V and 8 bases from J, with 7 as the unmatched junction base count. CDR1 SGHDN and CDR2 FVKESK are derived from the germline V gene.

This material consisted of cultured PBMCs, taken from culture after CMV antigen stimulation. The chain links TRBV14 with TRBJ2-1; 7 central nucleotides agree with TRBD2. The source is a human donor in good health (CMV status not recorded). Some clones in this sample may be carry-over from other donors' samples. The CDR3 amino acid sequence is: CASSQEAGWDEQFF. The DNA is TGTGCCAGCAGCCAGGAAGCGGGGTGGGATGAGCAGTTCTTC.